This TCR beta chain is drawn from a study of blood T cell repertoires in COVID-19. As for the study in general: Researchers got acute and convalescent COVID-19 samples from the United States, Italy and Spain.

TCRdb's table, derived via immunoSEQ multiplex PCR, lists solely in-frame clones and lacks some. The sample records around 250,000 clones, around 84% being singletons. V gave up 3 bases and J gave up 4 bases, with 24 bases separating them. This CDR3 region has 17 residues. The germline CDR1 and CDR2 sequences are DFQATT and SNEGSKA (reference sequence). Everyone who took part was roughly 18 to 89 years old, and they came from over 20 US areas. Membership in each cohort depended on participant-reported clinical history. Symptom resolution, clearance, or two negative PCRs marked the recovered donors of Cohort 3.

The sequencing input was PBMCs or T cells enriched from blood (not recorded which). J is TRBJ1-2 and V is TRBV20-1; TRBD1 might be the D (6 bases). This clonotype was sampled from a man younger than 35 who had recovered from COVID-19. This CDR3 reads CSASPSRSQGRGYGYTF. The CDR3 DNA sequence: TGCAGTGCTAGTCCCTCTCGTTCACAGGGTCGTGGCTATGGCTACACCTTC.